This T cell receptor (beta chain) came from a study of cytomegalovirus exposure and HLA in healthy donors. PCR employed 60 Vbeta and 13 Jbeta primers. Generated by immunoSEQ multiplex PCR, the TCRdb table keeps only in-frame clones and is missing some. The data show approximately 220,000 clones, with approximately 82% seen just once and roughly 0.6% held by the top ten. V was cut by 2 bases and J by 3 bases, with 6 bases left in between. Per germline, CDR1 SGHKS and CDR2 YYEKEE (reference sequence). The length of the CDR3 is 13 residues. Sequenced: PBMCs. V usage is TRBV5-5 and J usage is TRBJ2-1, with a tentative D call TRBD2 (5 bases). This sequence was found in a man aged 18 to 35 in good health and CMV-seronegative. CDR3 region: CASSLADYNEQFF. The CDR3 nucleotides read TGTGCCAGCAGCTTAGCGGACTACAATGAGCAGTTCTTC.